These 5 T cell receptor beta chains were sequenced from one sample in a study of prognosis after radiotherapy for stage I lung cancer. Two-round multiplex PCR amplified TCR beta CDR3 from genomic DNA. Primers specific to each TRBV and TRBJ gene were used in first-round PCR. TCRdb called the multiplex PCR reads again in MiXCR, with one record for every CDR3 protein. The table has some 17,000 distinct CDR3 sequences, around 40% seen once. The input for sequencing was PBMCs, taken before or after stereotactic body radiation therapy (not recorded which). The receptors were gathered from a donor of 50 years or more with non-small cell lung cancer.

This clonotype was observed many times. The chain carries TRBV3-2 and TRBJ2-7; the DNA was not compared with TRBD2, the D call given in the table. TRBV3-2 is shown as a pseudogene. CDR3 length: 15 residues. The CDR3 DNA follows: TGTGCCAGCAGCCGAGGACTAGCGGCCCCCTACGAGCAGTACTTC. Its translation: CASSRGLAAPYEQYF.

The CDR3 DNA reads TGTGCCAGAGACGGAGAACCGGAACACCCCTATCAGCCCCAGCATTTT. Translated: CARDGEPEHPYQPQHF. The chain employs TRBV6-1 and TRBJ1-5; D ambiguous. The CDR3 sequence is 16 residues long. Germline CDR1 is MNHNS and CDR2 is SASEGT. V was clipped by 9 bases and J by 5 bases, with 23 bases between them.

This clonotype was picked up many times. One end of the junction fails to match germline, which may point to a read error. The chain links TRBV7-8 to TRBJ1-1, with 10 bases lining up with TRBD1. This CDR3 region has 13 residues. Germline assignment: CDR1 SGHVS and CDR2 FQNEAQ. This CDR3 reads CTSTGTGAPEAFF. DNA for the CDR3: TGTACCAGCACCGGGACAGGGGCTCCTGAAGCTTTCTTT.

This clonotype was counted only a few times. This could be a read error, since a much larger clone is one nucleotide away. The V call is TRBV6-2 or TRBV6-3, the J call TRBJ1-1; 9 bases are a match to TRBD1. CDR3 length: 15 residues. Germline V lookup: CDR1 MNHEY, CDR2 SVGEGT. The V and J ends lost 5 bases and 7 bases, in that order; junction bases with no gene match: 11. The CDR3, as DNA: TGTGCCAGCAGTAGGGCCGGGACAGGGAGATTTGAAGCTTTCTTT. The encoded protein is CASSRAGTGRFEAFF.

The rearrangement joins TRBV19 to TRBJ2-5; 10 bases map to TRBD2. The CDR3 length is 16 residues. Germline values: CDR1 LNHDA, CDR2 SQIVND (reference sequence). V was pared by 4 bases and J by 0 bases, with 5 bases of the junction left unmatched. Written as DNA, the CDR3 is TGTGCCAGTAGTACCAGGACTAGCGGCTACCAAGAGACCCAGTACTTC. Protein: CASSTRTSGYQETQYF. The full variable domain, with the rest looked up from reference TRBV19 and TRBJ2-5, is DGGITQSPKYLFRKEGQNVTLSCEQNLNHDAMYWYRQDPGQGLRLIYYSQIVNDFQKGDIAEGYSVSREKKESFPLTVTSAQKNPTAFYLCASSTRTSGYQETQYFGPGTRLLVL.